This T cell receptor beta chain was found in a study of human thymus T cells. Data came from immunoSEQ multiplex PCR; TCRdb stores just in-frame clones and leaves some out. The sample contains fewer than 90,000 clones, 96% of which appear only once. Overall study findings and caveats: Repertoires sampled from thymus and blood appeared biased in V and J gene usage.

As regards this clone: What it binds is unknown.

The study used thymus tissue resected during corrective heart surgery. The sample donors, healthy Finnish infants, were having corrective surgery for congenital heart defects. V dropped 4 bases and J dropped 5 bases, with 14 bases sitting between them. Germline assignment: CDR1 SQVTM and CDR2 ANQGSEA. The CDR3 has 13 residues. This sequence was found in a boy in the first two years of life with a congenital heart defect but otherwise immunologically healthy. The material sequenced was thymus tissue. The J gene is TRBJ2-5, the V gene TRBV29-1; D is unresolved. The CDR3 nucleotides are TGCAGCGTTGCCCGCATAGGGCCGGAGACCCAGTACTTC. Amino acids: CSVARIGPETQYF.